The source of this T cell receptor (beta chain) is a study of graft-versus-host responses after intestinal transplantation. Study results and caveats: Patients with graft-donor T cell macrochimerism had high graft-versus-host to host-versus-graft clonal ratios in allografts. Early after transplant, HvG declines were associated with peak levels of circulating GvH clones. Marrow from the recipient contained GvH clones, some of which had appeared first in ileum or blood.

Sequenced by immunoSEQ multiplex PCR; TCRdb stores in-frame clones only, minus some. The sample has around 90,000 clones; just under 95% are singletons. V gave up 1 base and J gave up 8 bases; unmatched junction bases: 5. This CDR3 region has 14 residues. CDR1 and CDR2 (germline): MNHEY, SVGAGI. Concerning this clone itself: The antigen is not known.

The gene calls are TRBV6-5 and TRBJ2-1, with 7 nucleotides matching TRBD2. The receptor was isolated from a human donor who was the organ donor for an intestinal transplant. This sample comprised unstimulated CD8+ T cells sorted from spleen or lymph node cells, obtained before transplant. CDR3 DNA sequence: TGTGCCAGCAGTTACTGGGGGGGAGACCATGAGCAGTTCTTC. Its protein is CASSYWGGDHEQFF.